This T cell receptor (beta chain) was retrieved from a study of cytomegalovirus exposure and HLA in healthy donors. Assay used: immunoSEQ multiplex PCR; TCRdb lists only in-frame clones, some missing. The table shows roughly 200,000 clones, with more than 75% occurring only once. Comments on this clone: What it binds is unknown.

Study-level points and caveats: Cytomegalovirus-associated TCR beta chains were listed, numbering some 180. According to reports, the classifier identified cytomegalovirus status with high specificity and sensitivity. Three of the chains that were CMV-associated were confirmed in vitro to be specific for CMV antigens.

This sequence originates from a man aged 25 to 40 in good health and CMV-seropositive. Sequencing was done on a sample of PBMCs.

CDR3 loop: CASRPGQGPYNEQFF. The CDR3 nucleotides read TGTGCCAGCAGACCTGGTCAGGGACCCTACAATGAGCAGTTCTTC. V gene TRBV5-4 combines with J gene TRBJ2-1; D is tentatively TRBD1 or TRBD2 (5 bases each). This CDR3 comprises 15 residues. CDR1 and CDR2 (germline): SGHNT, YYREEE (reference sequence). V lost 5 bases and J lost 2, with 14 bases in between.